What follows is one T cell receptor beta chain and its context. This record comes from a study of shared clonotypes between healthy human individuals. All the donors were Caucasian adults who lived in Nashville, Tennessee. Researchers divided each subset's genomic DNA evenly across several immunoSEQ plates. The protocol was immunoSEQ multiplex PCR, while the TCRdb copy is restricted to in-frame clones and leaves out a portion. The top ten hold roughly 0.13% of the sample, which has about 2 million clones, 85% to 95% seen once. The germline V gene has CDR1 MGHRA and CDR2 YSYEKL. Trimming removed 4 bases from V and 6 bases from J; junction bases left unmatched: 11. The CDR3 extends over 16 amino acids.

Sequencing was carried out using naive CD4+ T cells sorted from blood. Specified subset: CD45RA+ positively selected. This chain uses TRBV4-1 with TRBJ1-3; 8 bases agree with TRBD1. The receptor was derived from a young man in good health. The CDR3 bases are TGCGCCAGCAGCCGCTCCGGACAGGGAATCGAAAACACCATATATTTT. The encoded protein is CASSRSGQGIENTIYF.